Each of the 11 T cell receptor beta chains below was sequenced from the same sample in a study of blood T cell repertoires in COVID-19. Clones were read by immunoSEQ multiplex PCR, and TCRdb kept only the in-frame ones, dropping some. The table has approximately 330,000 clones, roughly 86% seen once. The specimen sequenced was peripheral blood. Receptor source: a man aged 25-40 years with COVID-19, enrolled during active disease.

The sample holds a few counts of this clone. Other DNA variants within this sample encode the same CDR3. This rearrangement joins TRBV6-5 to TRBJ1-2; the match to TRBD1 covers 7 bases. This CDR3 spans 15 amino acids. Germline loops: CDR1 MNHEY, CDR2 SVGAGI. The V gene end was trimmed by 6 bases and the J gene end by 0 bases; junction bases not matched to a gene: 7. The CDR3 DNA reads as TGTGCCAGCAGGTCGCCGGGACAGACTAACTATGGCTACACCTTC. Translating gives CASRSPGQTNYGYTF.

V gene TRBV5-4 combines with J gene TRBJ2-7; 13 bases agree with TRBD2. The CDR3 covers 17 residues. V lost 4 bases to trimming and J lost 3 bases; unmatched junction nucleotides: 10. Germline V lookup: CDR1 SGHNT, CDR2 YYREEE (reference sequence). This CDR3 is CASSPRTSGGLHYEQYF. As DNA, the CDR3 is TGTGCCAGCAGCCCCCGGACTAGCGGGGGACTCCACTACGAGCAGTACTTC. The entire variable domain, with the rest obtained from reference TRBV5-4 and TRBJ2-7, is as follows: ETGVTQSPTHLIKTRGQQVTLRCSSQSGHNTVSWYQQALGQGPQFIFQYYREEENGRGNFPPRFSGLQFPNYSSELNVNALELDDSALYLCASSPRTSGGLHYEQYFGPGTRLTVT.

To note about this clone: A read error may account for a junction end that differs from germline. V and J are TRBV7-8 and TRBJ1-4; a possible D gene is TRBD1 (6 bases). CDR3 length: 14 residues. Germline V CDR1 and CDR2: SGHVS, FQNEAQ. CDR3 sequence: CASSPRILPRDISF. The CDR3 bases are TGTGCCAGCAGCCCTAGGATCTTGCCCCGGGACATAAGTTTT.

The rearrangement uses TRBV6-1 and TRBJ2-7; weak D call: TRBD1 (9 bases). The ends were cut back, 1 base at V and 5 bases at J, with 27 bases in the middle. In germline, CDR1 is MNHNS, CDR2 SASEGT. CDR3 length equals 19 residues. This chain's CDR3 is CASSEDRGRSGSRIHEQYF. CDR3 nucleotide sequence: TGTGCCAGCAGTGAAGACAGGGGGCGAAGCGGGAGTCGGATCCACGAGCAGTACTTC.

The V and J genes are TRBV19 and TRBJ2-1; D is unresolved. The CDR3 extends over 15 amino acids. From germline, CDR1 is LNHDA and CDR2 SQIVND (reference sequence). The V gene lost 0 bases and the J gene lost 2 bases, with 8 bases spanning the gap. CDR3 DNA sequence: TGTGCCAGTAGTATAGATTCCCAGGCCTACAATGAGCAGTTCTTC. Amino acids: CASSIDSQAYNEQFF.

J is TRBJ2-6 and V is TRBV5-1, with TRBD1 matching 7 bases. From germline, CDR1 is SGHRS and CDR2 YFSETQ. Trimming removed 2 bases from V and 0 bases from J; junction bases left unmatched: 8. The CDR3 has 18 amino acids. The CDR3 DNA reads TGCGCCAGCAGCTTAAGTGACAGGGCGACCTCTGGGGCCAACGTCCTGACTTTC. Translating gives CASSLSDRATSGANVLTF. Full variable domain (remainder filled in from reference TRBV5-1 and TRBJ2-6): KAGVTQTPRYLIKTRGQQVTLSCSPISGHRSVSWYQQTPGQGLQFLFEYFSETQRNKGNFPGRFSGRQFSNSRSEMNVSTLELGDSALYLCASSLSDRATSGANVLTFGAGSRLTVL.

The chain links TRBV12-3 or TRBV12-4 to TRBJ2-3; unclear D gene. Trimming pared 2 bases from V and 5 bases from J, leaving 5 bases between. The CDR3 is made up of 12 amino acids. The DNA of the CDR3 is TGTGCCAGCAGTTTAATCGGAGATACGCAGTATTTT. This encodes CASSLIGDTQYF.

V and J are TRBV29-1 and TRBJ2-7; the match to TRBD2 covers 7 bases. The CDR3 covers 13 residues. V shed 4 bases, J shed 5 bases, and the junction held 8 bases outside the gene matches. Looked up from germline, CDR1 is SQVTM and CDR2 is ANQGSEA. The DNA of the CDR3 is TGCAGCGTTGCTATGCGGGAGTGGAACGAGCAGTACTTC. This translates into CSVAMREWNEQYF.

V is TRBV18 and J is TRBJ1-5, with 9 bases aligning to TRBD1. V lost 3 bases, J lost 2 bases, and 2 bases stayed unmatched. The CDR3 has 15 amino acids. CDR1 is KGHSH, CDR2 LQKENI, per germline. This chain's CDR3 is CASSPGTGRNQPQHF. CDR3 nucleotide sequence: TGTGCCAGCTCACCCGGGACAGGGCGCAATCAGCCCCAGCATTTT.

The chain carries TRBV6-5 and TRBJ1-2; D unclear. Trimming cost V 6 bases and J 2 bases, with 13 bases left between them. Germline CDR1 is MNHEY and CDR2 is SVGAGI. CDR3 length: 14 amino acids. Here the CDR3 reads CASRFVDLNYGYTF. DNA of the CDR3: TGTGCCAGCAGGTTCGTGGACTTAAACTATGGCTACACCTTC.

V usage is TRBV5-1 and J usage is TRBJ2-1; 7 nucleotides agree with TRBD2. The CDR3 totals 14 residues. CDR1 is SGHRS, CDR2 YFSETQ, per germline. V dropped 0 bases and J dropped 9; count of bases not matched to a gene: 6. The CDR3 coding sequence is TGCGCCAGCAGCTTGGAGAGACTAGCACTTGAGCAGTTCTTC. As protein: CASSLERLALEQFF. Full variable domain (rest looked up from reference TRBV5-1 and TRBJ2-1): KAGVTQTPRYLIKTRGQQVTLSCSPISGHRSVSWYQQTPGQGLQFLFEYFSETQRNKGNFPGRFSGRQFSNSRSEMNVSTLELGDSALYLCASSLERLALEQFFGPGTRLTVL.